The 9 T cell receptor beta chains below were found in one sample sequenced in a study of tumor-infiltrating lymphocytes in primary liver carcinoma (dated by TCRdb to 2017 to 2019). TCRdb records Illumina HiSeq 2500 as the sequencer. Starting from approximately 460 ng total RNA, TCRbeta-specific cDNA was produced by reverse transcription with a constant-region primer and ProtoScript II reverse transcriptase. TCRbeta libraries were built with three nested multiplex PCR rounds, a slightly modified ARM-PCR procedure. Each of the first two PCR rounds ran for approximately 10 cycles using multiplex TRBV1-TRBV30 forward primers together with a Cbeta reverse primer. TCRdb reran the public reads through fastp at Q25 and MiXCR, keeping productive beta chains. Each CDR3 protein gets just one entry, which takes the most common genes and DNA from the rows behind it. The table for this sample lists about 100,000 distinct CDR3 sequences; about 67% of them were counted only once. The leading ten clones occupy more than 10% of the sample.

Without any cell sorting, total RNA and DNA were co-extracted from about 20-30 mg of bulk tissue using the AllPrep DNA/RNA mini kit. The specimen was liver tumor tissue from sampling region 2. The sample's cell subset or site label, in plain terms: tumor region T2, inferior pole. These receptors originate from an older woman with primary liver carcinoma and hepatitis B virus infection.

As concerns this clonotype: Without the conserved terminal phenylalanine or tryptophan, this CDR3 likely stems from a read error. This rearrangement joins TRBV18 to TRBJ1-6; maybe TRBD1 (5 bases). This CDR3 is built from 15 residues. The V gene's germline CDR1 is KGHSH and CDR2 LQKENI. Trimming removed 3 bases at V and 8 bases at J, with 14 bases between. CDR3 region: CASSPTGSGDSPLHC. CDR3 coding DNA: TGTGCCAGCTCACCTACAGGTTCGGGGGATTCACCCCTCCACTGT.

This clonotype occurred many times. This chain uses TRBV29-1 with TRBJ2-3; D is unresolved. Trimming took 3 bases from V and 0 from J, leaving 13 bases between them. Germline CDR1 and CDR2: SQVTM and ANQGSEA. CDR3 length: 15 amino acids. CDR3 nucleotide sequence: TGCAGCGTTGATTGGGATAGGTCTAGCACAGATACGCAGTATTTT. Protein sequence: CSVDWDRSSTDTQYF.

Notes on this clonotype: Since no conserved phenylalanine or tryptophan closes the CDR3, a read error is the likely cause. The limits of the CDR3 on the DNA are not certain, so only TCRdb's listed CDR3 is given. The chain links TRBV11-1 to TRBJ2-2; the table's D gene call, TRBD1, was not cross checked with the DNA. The CDR3 is 17 amino acids in total, end residues counted. The germline CDR1 and CDR2 sequences are SGHAT and FQDESV (reference sequence). The CDR3: CASSARPFLVNTGELFS.

By its share, this clonotype is medium-sized. V and J are TRBV11-3 and TRBJ1-1; TRBD1 aligns across 10 bases. The J segment lost 0 bases and the V segment lost 5 bases, leaving 9 bases of the junction unmatched. There are 17 residues in the CDR3. CDR1 is SGHNT, CDR2 YENEEA, per germline. CDR3 amino acids: CASSPGQGSALNTEAFF. CDR3 nucleotides: TGTGCCAGCAGCCCGGGACAGGGGTCCGCTTTGAACACTGAAGCTTTCTTT.

A remark on this clonotype: Mismatch with germline at one junction end may stem from a read error. The chain joins TRBV11-2 to TRBJ2-2; 8 nucleotides line up with TRBD1. CDR1 and CDR2 (germline): SGHAT, FQNNGV. The CDR3 has 17 amino acids. This CDR3 reads CASCPLPGQGGTGGLFF. In DNA, the CDR3 is TGTGCCAGCTGTCCCCTTCCCGGACAGGGTGGTACCGGGGGGCTGTTTTTT.

The gene calls are TRBV29-1 and TRBJ2-7, with D perhaps matching TRBD2 (6 bases). Trimming stripped 3 bases from V and 0 bases from J, with 15 bases between. The CDR3 covers 15 residues. CDR1 SQVTM and CDR2 ANQGSEA come from the germline V gene. CDR3 DNA sequence: TGCAGCGTTGATAAAGGAGGGGCTAGCTCCTACGAGCAGTACTTC. Its translation is CSVDKGGASSYEQYF.

Notes on this clonotype: At one end, the junction sequence differs from germline, possibly due to a read error. The rearrangement links TRBV11-3 to TRBJ2-3; a weak D match, TRBD1 (5 bases). The CDR3 is 14 amino acids. Per germline, CDR1 SGHNT and CDR2 YENEEA. CDR3 sequence reads: CASSFRRGTHTQYF. The CDR3 region has the DNA TGTGCCAGCAGCTTCCGAAGGGGCACACATACGCAGTATTTT.

In regard to this clonotype: Germline and junction disagree at one end, which may indicate a read error. This chain uses TRBV11-2 with TRBJ2-3; TRBD2 matches at 8 bases. This CDR3 contains 15 residues. Germline V gene lookup returns CDR1 SGHAT and CDR2 FQNNGV. CDR3 bases: TGTGTCAGCAAACTAGAGGCGGGAGGCACAGATGCGCAGTATTTT. The encoded protein is CVSKLEAGGTDAQYF.

In regard to this clonotype: The junction differs from germline at one of its ends, possibly a read error. The rearrangement uses TRBV6-1 and TRBJ2-7, with a weak D call TRBD1 (6 bases). The CDR3 runs to 13 residues. Germline CDR1 reads MNHNS; CDR2 reads SASEGT. Written as DNA, the CDR3 is TGTGCCAGCAGTCCCCTGACAGGATGGGAGCACTACTTC. Its protein product is CASSPLTGWEHYF.